These 18 T cell receptor beta chains originate from one sample sequenced in a study of shared clonotypes between healthy human individuals. Sequencing used immunoSEQ multiplex PCR; TCRdb keeps in-frame clones, though not all of them. The table records roughly 1,100,000 clones, roughly 80% of them present only once. The sample was memory CD4+ T cells sorted from blood. As to subset: CD45RA-negative fraction. The source is a young man in good health.

This sequence joins TRBV9 and TRBJ2-7; TRBD2 is a possible D gene (6 bases). Germline V gene data show CDR1 as SGDLS and CDR2 as YYNGEE. V was pared by 5 bases and J by 6 bases, with 21 bases between. There are 15 residues in the CDR3. Here the CDR3 DNA reads TGTGCCAGCAGTTATGGGAGGAATCAAAGGGCCGAGCAGTACTTC. Encoded protein: CASSYGRNQRAEQYF. Using reference TRBV9 and TRBJ2-7 for the parts outside the CDR3, the full variable domain is DSGVTQTPKHLITATGQRVTLRCSPRSGDLSVYWYQQSLDQGLQFLIQYYNGEERAKGNILERFSAQQFPDLHSELNLSSLELGDSALYFCASSYGRNQRAEQYFGPGTRLTVT.

V gene TRBV5-1 combines with J gene TRBJ2-3; TRBD2 aligns across 11 bases. CDR3 length: 16 amino acids. Trimming at V came to 4 bases and at J to 1 base, leaving 5 bases not matched to a gene. Germline V gives CDR1 SGHRS, CDR2 YFSETQ. The CDR3 nucleotides read TGCGCCAGCAGCATCGAACTAGCGGGGGGCACAGATACGCAGTATTTT. Its protein product is CASSIELAGGTDTQYF.

V gene TRBV5-1 combines with J gene TRBJ2-3; no definite D call. Per the germline V gene, CDR1 is SGHRS and CDR2 is YFSETQ. Trimming cost V 0 bases and J 4 bases, with 9 bases left between them. This CDR3 has 14 amino acids. The CDR3 coding sequence is TGCGCCAGCAGCTTGGGGGTCCGGGCAGATACGCAGTATTTT. The encoded protein is CASSLGVRADTQYF.

The chain joins TRBV6-4 to TRBJ1-1; D gene unclear. V lost 11 bases, J lost 1 base, and 14 bases lay in between. The CDR3 loop spans 13 amino acids. Germline-derived CDR1 and CDR2 are MRHNA and SNTAGT. CDR3 DNA sequence: TGTGCCTCCCCCGACGGAGAGAACACTGAAGCTTTCTTT. Translating it yields CASPDGENTEAFF.

This clone appeared a single time. This chain uses TRBV5-1 with TRBJ1-1, with D unclear. The CDR3 is 15 residues long. CDR1 SGHRS and CDR2 YFSETQ come from the germline V gene. V gave up 0 bases and J gave up 1 base, with 10 bases separating them. The CDR3 DNA reads TGCGCCAGCAGCTTGGGGTATTTGGGGAACACTGAAGCTTTCTTT. As protein: CASSLGYLGNTEAFF.

The CDR3 DNA reads TGTGCCAGCAGCCTCCTAGCGGGAGTCTCCTACAATGAGCAGTTCTTC. Translation gives CASSLLAGVSYNEQFF. The V call is TRBV14, the J call TRBJ2-1; 10 bases line up with TRBD2. Trimming removed 4 bases from V and 0 bases from J; junction bases left unmatched: 3. The CDR3 covers 16 residues. CDR1 is SGHDN, CDR2 FVKESK, per germline.

The CDR3 sequence is CASSSTSGPYEQYF. CDR3 nucleotides: TGTGCCAGCAGCTCTACTAGCGGTCCCTACGAGCAGTACTTC. V and J are TRBV7-2 and TRBJ2-7, with 8 nucleotides matching TRBD2. The CDR3 covers 14 residues. CDR1 is SGHTA and CDR2 is FQGNSA in the germline V gene. V lost 4 bases and J lost 2; bases outside the gene matches: 4.

This clone showed up just a few times. The chain uses TRBV5-1 and TRBJ2-2, with D perhaps matching TRBD1 (5 bases). From germline, CDR1 is SGHRS and CDR2 YFSETQ. The V and J ends lost 0 bases and 3 bases respectively, with 9 bases between them. CDR3 length: 15 amino acids. The CDR3 sequence: CASSLEGADTGELFF. The CDR3 DNA reads as TGCGCCAGCAGCTTGGAAGGGGCTGACACCGGGGAGCTGTTTTTT.

In the case of this clone: The sample carries other DNA sequences with the same CDR3. The rearrangement joins TRBV9 to TRBJ2-5; 9 positions match TRBD2. Losses at the gene ends were 2 bases for V and 2 bases for J; bases not matched to a gene: 4. The germline CDR1 and CDR2 sequences are SGDLS and YYNGEE. The CDR3 has 15 residues. CDR3 in DNA: TGTGCCAGCAGCGTTGGCGGGAGGGGACAAGAGACCCAGTACTTC. Protein: CASSVGGRGQETQYF.

The chain couples TRBV19 to TRBJ2-1; TRBD2 is a possible D gene (5 bases). The V gene lost 4 bases and the J gene lost 8 bases, with 15 bases spanning the gap. Germline V lookup: CDR1 LNHDA, CDR2 SQIVND (reference sequence). This CDR3 comprises 14 residues. The chain's CDR3 is CASSTARARDEQFF. Written as DNA, the CDR3 is TGTGCCAGTAGTACCGCGAGGGCTAGGGATGAGCAGTTCTTC. Filled out from reference TRBV19 and TRBJ2-1, the complete variable domain reads DGGITQSPKYLFRKEGQNVTLSCEQNLNHDAMYWYRQDPGQGLRLIYYSQIVNDFQKGDIAEGYSVSREKKESFPLTVTSAQKNPTAFYLCASSTARARDEQFFGPGTRLTVL.

On this clone itself: A junction end diverges from the germline sequence, so it may reflect a read error. The rearrangement links TRBV6-6 to TRBJ2-7; 7 bases align to TRBD1. Germline lookup yields CDR1 MNHNY and CDR2 SVGAGI (reference sequence). The CDR3 length is 14 residues. The CDR3 nucleotides are TGTGCCAGCAGTGACTCGGGACAGAGCTACGAGCAGTACTTC. Translation gives CASSDSGQSYEQYF.

This chain links TRBV4-3 with TRBJ2-2; 9 bases map to TRBD2. Germline V gene sequence: CDR1 LGHNA, CDR2 YSLEER. The CDR3 covers 19 residues. V lost 0 bases to trimming and J lost 7 bases; unmatched junction nucleotides: 15. The CDR3 region has the DNA TGCGCCAGCAGCCAAGAGGTGGTTGGTGCTAGCGGGATGTTCGGGGAGCTGTTTTTT. Translation gives CASSQEVVGASGMFGELFF.

Notes on this clone: This CDR3 is also generated by other DNA sequences in the sample. The CDR3 coding sequence is TGTGCCAGCAGCTTGGCTGGAGTAGAGACCCAGTACTTC. Protein: CASSLAGVETQYF. The chain is built from TRBV5-6 and TRBJ2-5; D unresolved. The CDR3 covers 13 residues. CDR1 is SGHDT and CDR2 is YYEEEE in the germline V gene. Trimming shortened V by 0 bases and J by 4 bases, and 7 bases separated the two germline ends. Looking up the rest from reference TRBV5-6 and TRBJ2-5 gives the full variable domain: DAGVTQSPTHLIKTRGQQVTLRCSPKSGHDTVSWYQQALGQGPQFIFQYYEEEERQRGNFPDRFSGHQFPNYSSELNVNALLLGDSALYLCASSLAGVETQYFGPGTRLLVL.

This clone was seen once. The chain couples TRBV19 to TRBJ1-2; TRBD1 aligns across 8 bases. The CDR3 contains 15 residues. V lost 0 bases, J lost 0 bases, and 0 bases stayed unmatched. CDR1 and CDR2 from the germline V gene are LNHDA and SQIVND (reference sequence). CDR3 amino acids: CASSIEQGANYGYTF. CDR3 sequence (DNA): TGTGCCAGTAGTATAGAACAGGGGGCTAACTATGGCTACACCTTC.

The sample holds a few counts of this clone. This chain joins TRBV11-3 and TRBJ2-1, with TRBD2 identical over 10 bases. Germline V CDR1 and CDR2: SGHNT, YENEEA. V was clipped by 1 base and J by 9 bases; unmatched bases: 3. The CDR3 runs to 14 residues. The CDR3 coding sequence is TGTGCCAGCAGCTTAGTTGGGACTAGCGCTGAGCAGTTCTTC. It specifies CASSLVGTSAEQFF. Combining the CDR3 with reference TRBV11-3 and TRBJ2-1 gives the whole variable domain EAGVVQSPRYKIIEKKQPVAFWCNPISGHNTLYWYLQNLGQGPELLIRYENEEAVDDSQLPKDRFSAERLKGVDSTLKIQPAELGDSAVYLCASSLVGTSAEQFFGPGTRLTVL.

This clone came up once. The chain combines TRBV28 with TRBJ2-7, with TRBD1 as a possible D gene (5 bases). CDR3 length: 15 amino acids. CDR1 is MDHEN, CDR2 SYDVKM, per germline. The V and J ends lost 9 bases and 2 bases respectively, with 20 bases between them. The chain's CDR3 is CASHTGPKGTYEQYF. CDR3 in DNA: TGTGCCAGTCATACGGGCCCTAAGGGGACCTACGAGCAGTACTTC.

The V and J genes are TRBV6-5 and TRBJ1-4; D is unresolved. CDR1 MNHEY and CDR2 SVGAGI come from the germline V gene. Trimming removed 0 bases at V and 6 bases at J, with 8 bases between. There are 14 residues in the CDR3. The CDR3 is CASSYSWADEKLFF. The CDR3 nucleotides are TGTGCCAGCAGTTACTCCTGGGCAGATGAAAAACTGTTTTTT.

A note on this clone: This sample also contains other DNA sequences that code for the same CDR3. The rearrangement links TRBV5-1 to TRBJ2-2; 7 bases map to TRBD2. The CDR3 runs 16 residues. Looked up from germline, CDR1 is SGHRS and CDR2 is YFSETQ. V was pared by 0 bases and J by 0 bases, with 2 bases of the junction left unmatched. The CDR3 loop reads CASSLGGRSNTGELFF. The CDR3 region has the DNA TGCGCCAGCAGCTTGGGCGGGAGATCGAACACCGGGGAGCTGTTTTTT.